This TCR beta chain derives from a study of identifying expanded T cells in peripheral blood. Study conclusions and caveats: Over approximately two and four weeks, about 15 and 19 clones changed, versus roughly 1.1 between replicates.

Note on this clone: The target antigen is unknown.

Data came from immunoSEQ multiplex PCR; TCRdb stores just in-frame clones and leaves some out. The sample includes 95,000 to 100,000 clones, 87% of them seen just once. J gave up 10 bases and V 5 bases, and 13 bases lay outside the gene matches. CDR1 SGHTA and CDR2 FQGNSA come from the germline V gene. The CDR3 runs to 15 residues. Sample: blood. The chain is built from TRBV7-2 and TRBJ2-3; 9 bases map to TRBD1. The clonotype was recovered from a person aged 18 to 70 in good health. CDR3 bases: TGTGCCAGCAGCCATTATATCCCACGACAGGGGGCGCAGTATTTT. Translating gives CASSHYIPRQGAQYF.